This T cell receptor (beta chain) was recorded in a study of beta chain features in type 1 diabetes. General study points: Shorter TCRB CDR3s, moderately but significantly so, marked every one of the four CD4+ subsets in Type 1 diabetes patients.

Germline V lookup: CDR1 MGHRA, CDR2 YSYEKL. The CDR3 is made up of 15 amino acids. V was cut by 4 bases and J by 2 bases, with 14 bases left in between. One heparinised blood draw, averaging roughly 120 mL, came from each donor. CD4+ cells of the naive, central memory, regulatory and stem cell-like memory types were sorted via CD45RO/CCR7/CD25/CD127/CD95/CD27. Since all of the isolated RNA was reverse transcribed, expressed TCRB transcripts were what got sequenced. It was found that naive, central memory and regulatory T cell samples averaged around 3.8 million reads. Measured with immunoSEQ multiplex PCR; TCRdb has only the in-frame clones, and not every one. This sample has hundreds of thousands of clones; less than 20% occur once, and the top ten carry approximately 0.099%. This clone was seen a handful of times. The antigen is not known.

This sequence originates from a man aged 18 to 29 in good health. This chain uses TRBV4-1 with TRBJ1-1, with D tentatively TRBD1 (5 bases). The specimen sequenced was naive CD4+ T cells from blood. CDR3 region: CASSPWGTANTEAFF. The CDR3 DNA sequence: TGCGCCAGCAGCCCCTGGGGGACGGCTAACACTGAAGCTTTCTTT.